This entry is about one TCR beta chain. Sequencing was performed with immunoSEQ multiplex PCR; in TCRdb, only in-frame clones are kept and a portion is missing. This table has roughly 160,000 clones, roughly 81% appearing once. CDR3 length equals 12 residues. V shed 1 base and J shed 4 bases, with 4 bases lying between them. CDR1 LGHNT and CDR2 FRNRAP come from the germline V gene. This sample is part of a study of blood T cell repertoires in COVID-19. This TCR was recovered from a woman between 45 and 60 years old with COVID-19, enrolled during active disease. The material sequenced was peripheral blood. V is TRBV12-5 and J is TRBJ2-5, with no clear D. The CDR3 region is CASGLALETQYF. The CDR3 DNA reads as TGTGCTAGTGGTTTGGCCCTAGAGACCCAGTACTTC.